This T cell receptor beta chain was sequenced during a study of cytomegalovirus exposure and HLA in healthy donors (dated by TCRdb to about 2017). As for the study more broadly: The 670 or so repertoires of the first cohort and the 110 or so validation repertoires were produced on the same platform, according to a later analysis. The study aimed to test whether cataloging public T cell receptors could reveal signatures of past pathogen exposure. In addition to the first cohort of 650 to 800 subjects, a separate validation cohort of approximately 110 different subjects was used. The study combined high-throughput TCR immunosequencing, statistical association of individual TCRs with disease status, and machine learning to predict cytomegalovirus infection status.

The germline V gene encodes CDR1 MNHEY and CDR2 SMNVEV (reference sequence). The junction shows trimming of 3 bases on V and 3 bases on J, and the gene matches do not reach 9 bases of it. There are 16 amino acids in the CDR3, from cysteine to phenylalanine inclusive. The CDR3 DNA has 48 bases and is translated from base 1. Points on this clone: Its antigen is not yet known. The record has no base qualities; no much larger clone is one base away.

Donors formed part of the validation cohort, which comprised over a hundred subjects and was distinct from the first cohort of 670 or so subjects. The full study reports these points: A total of fewer than 200 TCR beta chains were listed by the study as associated with cytomegalovirus. Most TCR sequences were seen in very few donors, while some public TCRs were found in many individuals. The validation cohort had no HLA typing available for a later analysis, so co-occurrence within that cohort was assessed over all 110 or so repertoires. In a later analysis, TCRs clustered in the first cohort were found to also tend to co-occur in the 120 or so validation repertoires, with approximately 95% of cluster scores above 0. The authors suggested that the approach could potentially be generalized to other disease states and immunological phenotypes. Cytomegalovirus status was reported to be diagnosed by the classifier with high specificity and sensitivity in both the original and validation cohorts. A few of the identified cytomegalovirus-associated TCR beta chains were confirmed in vitro to be specific for cytomegalovirus antigens.

Library generation was performed with the immunoSEQ multiplex PCR assay. In the original analysis: A statistical classification framework was built to diagnose cytomegalovirus status from the catalog of TCR beta chain sequences. TCRdb retrieved this table from immuneACCESS and kept in-frame rearrangements only. Not all clones are present; in checked studies, unresolved V genes account for under half, and no reason is known for the remainder. The V and J calls and clone size come from that table; D and trimming were worked out from the DNA. This sample holds fewer than 200,000 clones; approximately 86% were observed only once. The ten largest account for 2.7% of the sample.

The receptor's source is a man between 18 and 29 years old in good health and CMV-seropositive. The V and J genes are TRBV27 and TRBJ2-7, with 9 bases in between that match TRBD1. Sequencing was done on a sample of PBMCs. The CDR3 region reads CASSFSPGQGIYEQYF. The DNA reads TGTGCCAGCAGTTTTAGCCCAGGACAGGGGATCTACGAGCAGTACTTC.